This passage covers 15 T cell receptor beta chains from one sample sequenced in a study of monozygotic twins with inflammatory bowel disease. One entry per CDR3 protein, without DNA, is what TCRdb gives after re-calling the 5' RACE reads. Its table records approximately 340,000 distinct CDR3 sequences. The material sequenced was blood. The receptors were sampled from a human donor with ulcerative colitis or Crohn's disease, or a healthy co-twin of an affected twin (not recorded which).

This chain joins TRBV6-5 and TRBJ1-4. Germline V gene lookup returns CDR1 MNHEY and CDR2 SVGAGI. The CDR3 has 15 residues. The CDR3 spells CASSSFRLTNEKLFF.

The chain is built from TRBV7-7 and TRBJ2-1; TCRdb outputs TRBD1, but without DNA this stays unchecked. CDR3 length equals 14 residues. In germline, CDR1 is SSHAT, CDR2 FNYEAQ (reference sequence). This chain's CDR3 is CASSLDPGDNEQFF.

The chain carries TRBV7-6 and TRBJ2-7; TCRdb selects TRBD1, and the lack of DNA leaves this call unchecked. Germline CDR1 SGHVS, CDR2 FNYEAQ. This CDR3 spans 16 amino acids. The CDR3 protein is CASSRAEGQLPYEQYF.

The chain combines TRBV7-2 with TRBJ1-2. The CDR3 extends over 13 amino acids. CDR1 is SGHTA, CDR2 FQGNSA, per germline. This CDR3 reads CASSFSGVIGYTF.

The chain combines TRBV27 with TRBJ1-2; TCRdb lists TRBD1, though no DNA is available to test this call. Germline V gene sequence: CDR1 MNHEY, CDR2 SMNVEV (reference sequence). The length of the CDR3 is 15 residues. This CDR3 is CASSNGQGVDYGYTF.

The chain couples TRBV5-4 to TRBJ2-2; there is no DNA to check the TCRdb D call of TRBD1. Looked up from germline, CDR1 is SGHNT and CDR2 is YYREEE (reference sequence). The length of the CDR3 is 14 residues. CDR3 sequence reads: CASRSGGNTGELFF.

The chain couples TRBV20-1 to TRBJ1-2; checking the TCRdb D call of TRBD1 is not possible without DNA. This CDR3 is built from 17 residues. Germline values: CDR1 DFQATT, CDR2 SNEGSKA (reference sequence). Here the CDR3 reads CSASDGTDRAANYGYTF.

V and J are TRBV18 and TRBJ1-5; lacking DNA, the TRBD1 call made by TCRdb goes unchecked. The CDR3 has 13 amino acids. Germline CDR1 reads KGHSH; CDR2 reads LQKENI. The CDR3 protein is CASSPTDSHPQHF.

This chain connects TRBV12-3 or TRBV12-4 to TRBJ2-2; the TCRdb call, TRBD2, lacks DNA for checking. This CDR3 region has 18 residues. The CDR3 here is CASTLGLPGKTNTGELFF.

V usage is TRBV18 and J usage is TRBJ2-2; the TCRdb call, TRBD1, lacks DNA for checking. The V gene's germline CDR1 is KGHSH and CDR2 LQKENI. The CDR3 has 16 amino acids. The CDR3 spells CASSPPGTGGTGELFF.

This rearrangement joins TRBV7-9 to TRBJ1-2; the TCRdb D gene call, TRBD1, has no DNA to confirm it. CDR1 is SEHNR, CDR2 FQNEAQ, per germline (reference sequence). This CDR3 region has 14 residues. The CDR3: CASSRGTGESGYTF.

This rearrangement joins TRBV7-3 to TRBJ2-2; TCRdb's assignment of TRBD2 cannot be checked, as there is no DNA. Germline loops: CDR1 SGHTA, CDR2 FQGTGA. The CDR3 totals 21 residues. CDR3 in amino acids: CASSLTTGLAGATGGSGELFF.

The genes are TRBV3-1 and TRBJ2-1; the TRBD2 assignment by TCRdb is unverifiable without DNA. In germline, CDR1 is LGHDT, CDR2 YNNKEL (reference sequence). This CDR3 contains 17 residues. CDR3 residues: CASSQVVSGPYYNEQFF.

The chain recombines TRBV5-1 with TRBJ1-1; TCRdb's D gene call, TRBD1, goes unchecked for lack of DNA. Germline V gene lookup returns CDR1 SGHRS and CDR2 YFSETQ. The CDR3 totals 13 residues. The CDR3 sequence: CASSDGGRTEAFF.

The rearrangement links TRBV19 to TRBJ2-1. Germline V gene data show CDR1 as LNHDA and CDR2 as SQIVND (reference sequence). The CDR3 is made up of 14 amino acids. The CDR3 sequence: CASSRWEGLNEQFF. Full variable domain (remainder filled in from reference TRBV19 and TRBJ2-1): DGGITQSPKYLFRKEGQNVTLSCEQNLNHDAMYWYRQDPGQGLRLIYYSQIVNDFQKGDIAEGYSVSREKKESFPLTVTSAQKNPTAFYLCASSRWEGLNEQFFGPGTRLTVL.